The T cell receptor (beta chain) described here comes from a study of Graves' ophthalmopathy and Graves' hyperthyroidism. This clonotype was observed a few times. CDR3 regions of TCR beta were amplified from RNA transcripts. First-round RT-PCR relied on HTBI primers, and a second-round multiplex PCR came next. TCRdb re-called the multiplex PCR reads through MiXCR, storing one row per CDR3 protein. Among about 480,000 distinct CDR3 sequences listed, around an eighth were seen once. Germline assignment: CDR1 SGDLS and CDR2 YYNGEE. There are 14 residues in the CDR3. With 0 bases removed from V and 1 base from J, the gap between germline ends came to 7 bases.

The genes are TRBV9 and TRBJ1-1; D is undetermined. The sequence was obtained from a woman in her 30s with Graves' ophthalmopathy. Sequenced material: blood. The CDR3 nucleotides read TGTGCCAGCAGCGTAGAAAAATGGAACACTGAAGCTTTCTTT. Protein sequence: CASSVEKWNTEAFF. Supplemented by reference TRBV9 and TRBJ1-1, the full variable domain reads DSGVTQTPKHLITATGQRVTLRCSPRSGDLSVYWYQQSLDQGLQFLIQYYNGEERAKGNILERFSAQQFPDLHSELNLSSLELGDSALYFCASSVEKWNTEAFFGQGTRLTVV.